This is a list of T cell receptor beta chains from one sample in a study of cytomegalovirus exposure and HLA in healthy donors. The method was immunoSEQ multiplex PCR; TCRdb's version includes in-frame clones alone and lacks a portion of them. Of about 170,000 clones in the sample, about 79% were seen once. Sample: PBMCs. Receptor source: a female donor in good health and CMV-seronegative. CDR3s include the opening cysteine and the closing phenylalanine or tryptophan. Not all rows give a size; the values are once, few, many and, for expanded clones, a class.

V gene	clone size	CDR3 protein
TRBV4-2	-	CASSQDRAYGQGNTEAFF
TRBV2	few	CASSTGGNQETQYF
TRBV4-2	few	CASSQGRGGPNNF
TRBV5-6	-	CATNLDRGTGYTGELFF
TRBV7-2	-	CASRPGLQNEQFF
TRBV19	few	CASSIGSGRALDIQYF
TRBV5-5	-	CASTSNPQGRNTIYF
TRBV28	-	CASSSSTSGMADTQYF
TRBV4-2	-	CASSPGRGDGNTIYF
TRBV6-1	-	CASSEVQGTEAFF
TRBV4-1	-	CASSQEGQRLTQYF
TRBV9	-	CASSVGLAGGLYNEQFF
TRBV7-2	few	CASSTRTGHLENSQYF
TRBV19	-	CASSNQRGSSYNEQFF
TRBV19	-	CASSRTTGSGQPQHF
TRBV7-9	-	CASSTTGGQNTEAFF
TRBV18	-	CASSFDRSDSGYTF
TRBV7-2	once	CATGGVLTDTQYF
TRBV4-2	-	CASSQDGTEQETQYF
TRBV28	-	CAGRGALWDTQYF
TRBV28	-	CASSGRLAGVSPHEQYF
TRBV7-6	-	CASSPGGGQYF
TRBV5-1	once	CASSPGQLSGYTF
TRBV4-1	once	CASSQADRVELDTQYF
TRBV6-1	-	CASSEAATRFTDTQYF
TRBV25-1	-	CASSESRQYPQETQYF
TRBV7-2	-	CASSSRSGGDQPQHF
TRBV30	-	CAWNFGRGAGELFF
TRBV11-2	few	CASSYPRDRGGNTIYF
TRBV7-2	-	CASSLDGGTGYGYTF
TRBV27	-	CASSLKHDRVYEQYF
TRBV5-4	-	CASSLGGPGSGELFF
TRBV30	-	CAWSSGAFGSYEQYF
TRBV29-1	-	CSTRLGTETQYF
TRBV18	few	CASSPRTGDNSPLHF
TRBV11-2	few	CASSTSGSFDTQYF
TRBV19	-	CASSIGGSKGYEQFF
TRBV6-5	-	CASSYSGSQYF
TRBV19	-	CASSFQGDTGELFF
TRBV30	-	CAWSVDDSQPQHF
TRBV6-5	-	CASSWTGGRGYEQYF